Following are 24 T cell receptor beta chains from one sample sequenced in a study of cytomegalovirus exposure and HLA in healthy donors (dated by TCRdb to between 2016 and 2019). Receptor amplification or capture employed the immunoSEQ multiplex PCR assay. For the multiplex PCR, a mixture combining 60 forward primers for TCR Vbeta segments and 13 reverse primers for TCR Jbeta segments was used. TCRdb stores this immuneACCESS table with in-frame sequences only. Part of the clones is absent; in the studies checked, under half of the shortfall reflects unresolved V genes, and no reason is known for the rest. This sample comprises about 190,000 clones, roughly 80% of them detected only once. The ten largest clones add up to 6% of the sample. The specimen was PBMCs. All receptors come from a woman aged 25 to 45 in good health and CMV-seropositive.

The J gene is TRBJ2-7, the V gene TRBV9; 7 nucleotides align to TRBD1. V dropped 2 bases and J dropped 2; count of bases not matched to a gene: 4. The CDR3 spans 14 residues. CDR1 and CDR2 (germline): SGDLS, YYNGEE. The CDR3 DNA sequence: TGTGCCAGCAGCGTCGATACAGGGGCCTACGAGCAGTACTTC. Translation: CASSVDTGAYEQYF.

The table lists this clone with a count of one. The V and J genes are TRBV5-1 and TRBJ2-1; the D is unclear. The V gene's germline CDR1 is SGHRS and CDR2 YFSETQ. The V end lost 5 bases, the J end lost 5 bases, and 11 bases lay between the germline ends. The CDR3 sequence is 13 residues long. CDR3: CASSVGHNNEQFF. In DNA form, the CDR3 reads TGCGCCAGCAGTGTGGGCCATAACAATGAGCAGTTCTTC.

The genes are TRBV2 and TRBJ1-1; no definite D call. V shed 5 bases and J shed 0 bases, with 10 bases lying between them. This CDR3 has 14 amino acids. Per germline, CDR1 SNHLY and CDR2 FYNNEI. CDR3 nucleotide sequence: TGTGCCAGCAGTTACAGAGTATTGAACACTGAAGCTTTCTTT. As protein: CASSYRVLNTEAFF.

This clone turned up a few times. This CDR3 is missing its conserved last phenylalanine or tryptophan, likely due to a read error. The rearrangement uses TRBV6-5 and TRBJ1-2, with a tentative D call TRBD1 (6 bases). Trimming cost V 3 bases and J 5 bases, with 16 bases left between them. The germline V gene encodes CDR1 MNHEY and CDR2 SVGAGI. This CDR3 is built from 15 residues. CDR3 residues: CASSYYLRGHYGYTL. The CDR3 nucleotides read TGTGCCAGCAGTTATTATCTACGGGGACATTATGGCTACACCCTC.

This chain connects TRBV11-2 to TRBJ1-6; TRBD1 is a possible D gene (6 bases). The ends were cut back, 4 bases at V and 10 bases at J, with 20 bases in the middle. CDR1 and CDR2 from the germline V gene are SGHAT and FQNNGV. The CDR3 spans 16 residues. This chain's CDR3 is CASSSTSQGRVSPLHF. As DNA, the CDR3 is TGTGCCAGCAGCTCCACCTCACAGGGACGGGTCTCACCCCTCCACTTT.

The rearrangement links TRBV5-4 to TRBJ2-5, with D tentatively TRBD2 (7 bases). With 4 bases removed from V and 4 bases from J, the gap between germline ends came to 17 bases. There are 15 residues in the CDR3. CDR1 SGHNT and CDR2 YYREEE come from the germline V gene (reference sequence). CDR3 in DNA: TGTGCCAGCAGCCTGGTGGGGGGGGGCAGAGAGACCCAGTACTTC. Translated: CASSLVGGGRETQYF.

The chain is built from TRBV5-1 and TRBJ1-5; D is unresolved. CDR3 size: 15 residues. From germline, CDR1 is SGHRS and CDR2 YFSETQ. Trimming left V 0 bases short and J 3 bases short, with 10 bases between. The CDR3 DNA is TGCGCCAGCAGCTTGGGAGGAGTTGACAATCAGCCCCAGCATTTT. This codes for CASSLGGVDNQPQHF.

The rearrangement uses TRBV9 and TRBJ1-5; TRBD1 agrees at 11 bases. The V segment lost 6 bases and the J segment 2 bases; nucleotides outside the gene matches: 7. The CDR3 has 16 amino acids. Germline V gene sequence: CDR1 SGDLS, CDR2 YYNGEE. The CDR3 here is CASTSGQGGRNQPQHF. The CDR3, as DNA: TGTGCCAGCACCTCGGGACAGGGGGGCCGCAATCAGCCCCAGCATTTT.

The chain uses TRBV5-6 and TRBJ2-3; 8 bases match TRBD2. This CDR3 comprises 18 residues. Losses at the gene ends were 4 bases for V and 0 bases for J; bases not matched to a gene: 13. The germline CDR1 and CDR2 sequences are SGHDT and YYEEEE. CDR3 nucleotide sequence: TGTGCCAGCAGCCTCCCGGGACTAGGGCCGGCTAGCACAGATACGCAGTATTTT. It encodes CASSLPGLGPASTDTQYF.

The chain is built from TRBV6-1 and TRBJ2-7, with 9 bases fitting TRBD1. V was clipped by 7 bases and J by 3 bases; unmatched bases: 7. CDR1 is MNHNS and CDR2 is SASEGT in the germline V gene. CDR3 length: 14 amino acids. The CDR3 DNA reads TGTGCCAGCACCTGGGGGACAGGGATCTACGAGCAGTACTTC. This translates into CASTWGTGIYEQYF.

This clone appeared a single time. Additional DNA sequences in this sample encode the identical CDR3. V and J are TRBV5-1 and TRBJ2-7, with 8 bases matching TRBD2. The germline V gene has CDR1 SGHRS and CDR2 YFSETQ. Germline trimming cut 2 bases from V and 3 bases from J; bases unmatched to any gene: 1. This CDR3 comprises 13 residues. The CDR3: CASSFGGDYEQYF. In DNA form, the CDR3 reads TGCGCCAGCAGCTTCGGGGGGGACTACGAGCAGTACTTC.

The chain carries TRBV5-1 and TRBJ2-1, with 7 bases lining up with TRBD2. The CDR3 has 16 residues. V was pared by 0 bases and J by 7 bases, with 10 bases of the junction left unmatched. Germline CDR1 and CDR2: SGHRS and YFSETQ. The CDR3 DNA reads TGCGCCAGCAGCTTGGCCGACGGGGGAGGGCCTAATGAGCAGTTCTTC. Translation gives CASSLADGGGPNEQFF.

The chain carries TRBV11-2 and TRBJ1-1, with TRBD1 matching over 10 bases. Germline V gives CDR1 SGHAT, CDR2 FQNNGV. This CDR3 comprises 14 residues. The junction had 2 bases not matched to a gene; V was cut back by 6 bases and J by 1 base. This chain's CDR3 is CASRGTGANTEAFF. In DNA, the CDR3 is TGTGCCAGCAGGGGGACAGGGGCGAACACTGAAGCTTTCTTT.

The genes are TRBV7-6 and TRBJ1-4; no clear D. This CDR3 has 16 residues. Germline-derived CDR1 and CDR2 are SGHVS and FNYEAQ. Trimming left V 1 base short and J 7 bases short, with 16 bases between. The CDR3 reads CASSLEPGSMSEKLFF. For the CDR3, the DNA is TGTGCCAGCAGCTTAGAGCCAGGATCGATGTCTGAAAAACTGTTTTTT.

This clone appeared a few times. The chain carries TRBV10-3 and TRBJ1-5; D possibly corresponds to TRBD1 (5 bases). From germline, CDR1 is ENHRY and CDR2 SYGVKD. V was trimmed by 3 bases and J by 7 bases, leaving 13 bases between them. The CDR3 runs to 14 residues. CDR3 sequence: CAISDLGGGQPQHF. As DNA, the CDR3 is TGTGCCATCAGTGACCTAGGCGGGGGGCAGCCCCAGCATTTT.

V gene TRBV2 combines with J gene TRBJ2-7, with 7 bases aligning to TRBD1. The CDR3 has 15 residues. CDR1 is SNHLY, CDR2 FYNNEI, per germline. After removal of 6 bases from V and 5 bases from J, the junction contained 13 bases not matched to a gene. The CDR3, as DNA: TGTGCCAGCAGGACTGCCGGGACAGTTGTTGACGAGCAGTACTTC. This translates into CASRTAGTVVDEQYF.

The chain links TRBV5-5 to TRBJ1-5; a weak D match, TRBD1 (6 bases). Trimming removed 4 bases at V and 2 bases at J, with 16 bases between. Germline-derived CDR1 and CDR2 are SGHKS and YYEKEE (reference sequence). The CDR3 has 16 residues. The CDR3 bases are TGTGCCAGCAGCCCCCAACAGGGTGGAGGCAATCAGCCCCAGCATTTT. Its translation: CASSPQQGGGNQPQHF.

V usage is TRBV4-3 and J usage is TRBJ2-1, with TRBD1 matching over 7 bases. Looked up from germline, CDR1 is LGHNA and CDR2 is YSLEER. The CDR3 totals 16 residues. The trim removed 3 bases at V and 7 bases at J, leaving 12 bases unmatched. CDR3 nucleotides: TGCGCCAGCAGCCAGCGCGCGTACAGGGGTGGGAATGAGCAGTTCTTC. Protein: CASSQRAYRGGNEQFF.

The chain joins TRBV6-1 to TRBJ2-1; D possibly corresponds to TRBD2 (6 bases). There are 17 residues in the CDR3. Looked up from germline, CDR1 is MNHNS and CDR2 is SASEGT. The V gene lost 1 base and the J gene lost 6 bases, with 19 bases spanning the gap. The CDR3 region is CASSEDRIWGLPNEQFF. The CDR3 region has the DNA TGTGCCAGCAGTGAAGATCGGATATGGGGACTGCCCAATGAGCAGTTCTTC.

The CDR3 spells CASSVGREPDSGNTIYF. In DNA form, the CDR3 reads TGTGCCAGCAGCGTAGGCAGGGAACCTGACTCTGGAAACACCATATATTTT. This chain joins TRBV9 and TRBJ1-3; a weak D match, TRBD1 (5 bases). CDR3 length: 17 residues. CDR1 is SGDLS and CDR2 is YYNGEE in the germline V gene. Between the trimmed V and J ends, which lost 0 bases and 0 bases, there was a span of 13 bases. The full variable domain, completed using reference TRBV9 and TRBJ1-3, is DSGVTQTPKHLITATGQRVTLRCSPRSGDLSVYWYQQSLDQGLQFLIQYYNGEERAKGNILERFSAQQFPDLHSELNLSSLELGDSALYFCASSVGREPDSGNTIYFGEGSWLTVV.

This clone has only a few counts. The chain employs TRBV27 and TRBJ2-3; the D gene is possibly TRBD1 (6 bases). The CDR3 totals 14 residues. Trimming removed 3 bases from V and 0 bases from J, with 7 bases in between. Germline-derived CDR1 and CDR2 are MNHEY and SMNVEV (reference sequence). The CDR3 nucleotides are TGTGCCAGCAGTTTGGGGGCTAGCACAGATACGCAGTATTTT. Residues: CASSLGASTDTQYF.

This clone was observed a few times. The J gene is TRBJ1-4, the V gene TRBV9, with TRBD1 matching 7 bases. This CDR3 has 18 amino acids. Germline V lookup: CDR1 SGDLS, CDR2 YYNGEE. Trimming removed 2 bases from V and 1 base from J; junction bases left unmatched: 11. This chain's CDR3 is CASSVEGAEGGTNEKLFF. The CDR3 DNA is TGTGCCAGCAGCGTGGAGGGGGCCGAGGGAGGAACTAATGAAAAACTGTTTTTT.

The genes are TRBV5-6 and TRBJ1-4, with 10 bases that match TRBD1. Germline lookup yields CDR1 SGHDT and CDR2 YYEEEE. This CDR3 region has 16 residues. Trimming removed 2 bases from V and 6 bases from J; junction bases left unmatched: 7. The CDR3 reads CASSFGTGVSDEKLFF. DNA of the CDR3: TGTGCCAGCAGCTTCGGGACAGGGGTCTCGGATGAAAAACTGTTTTTT.

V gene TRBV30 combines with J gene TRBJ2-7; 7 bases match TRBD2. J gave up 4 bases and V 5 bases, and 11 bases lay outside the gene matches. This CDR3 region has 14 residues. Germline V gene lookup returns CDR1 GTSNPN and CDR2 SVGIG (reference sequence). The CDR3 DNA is TGTGCCTGGGCTCTAAGGCGGGAGAGGTACGAGCAGTACTTC. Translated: CAWALRRERYEQYF.